This TCR beta chain was found in a study of blood T cell repertoires in COVID-19. As for the study in general: Samples representing acute and convalescent COVID-19 were sourced from the United States, Italy and Spain. PBMCs, B-cell-depleted T cells, or T cells were the source of the cDNA or gDNA that made up the material.

Generated by immunoSEQ multiplex PCR, the TCRdb table keeps only in-frame clones and is missing some. The data show 50,000 or so clones, 84% seen once. V lost 3 bases and J lost 9; bases outside the gene matches: 13. This CDR3 has 16 residues. Germline V gene data show CDR1 as LNHNV and CDR2 as YYDKDF (reference sequence). The gene calls are TRBV15 and TRBJ1-5; 8 bases align to TRBD1. Specimen: peripheral blood. The clonotype was recovered from a man between 45 and 60 years old with acute or convalescent COVID-19. CDR3 nucleotides: TGTGCCACCAGCAGGAAGGGACAGGTGGAAGGTTGGCCCCAGCATTTT. As protein: CATSRKGQVEGWPQHF. Full variable domain (missing parts from reference TRBV15 and TRBJ1-5): DAMVIQNPRYQVTQFGKPVTLSCSQTLNHNVMYWYQQKSSQAPKLLFHYYDKDFNNEADTPDNFQSRRPNTSFCFLDIRSPGLGDTAMYLCATSRKGQVEGWPQHFGDGTRLSIL.